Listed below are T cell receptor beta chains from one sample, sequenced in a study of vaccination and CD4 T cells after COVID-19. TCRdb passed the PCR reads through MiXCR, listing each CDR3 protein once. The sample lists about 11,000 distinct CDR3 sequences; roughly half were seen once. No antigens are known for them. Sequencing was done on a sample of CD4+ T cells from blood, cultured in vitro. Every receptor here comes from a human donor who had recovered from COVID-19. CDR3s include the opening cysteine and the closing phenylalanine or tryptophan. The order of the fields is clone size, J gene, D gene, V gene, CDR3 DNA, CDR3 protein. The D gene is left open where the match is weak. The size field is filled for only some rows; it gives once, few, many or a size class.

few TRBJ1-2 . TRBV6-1 TGTGCCAGACTCTCCTTAAGGGAGAGCTATGGCTACACCTTC CARLSLRESYGYTF
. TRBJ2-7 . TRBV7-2 TGTGCCAGCAGCCAAATGGGGGTTCGCGAGCAGTACTTC CASSQMGVREQYF
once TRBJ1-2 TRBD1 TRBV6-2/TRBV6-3 TGTGCCAGCACCCCTGCAGGGGGTAGGTATGGCTACACCTTC CASTPAGGRYGYTF
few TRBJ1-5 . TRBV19 TGTGCCAGTGGGGAAACCGTGGCCTCCGGGTATCAGCCCCAGCATTTT CASGETVASGYQPQHF
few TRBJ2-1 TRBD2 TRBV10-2 TGCGCCAGCAGTGAGTCTTACTATGGACTAGGCGACAATGAGCAGTTCTTC CASSESYYGLGDNEQFF
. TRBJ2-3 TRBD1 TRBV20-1 TGCAGTGCCCGCGGTTTTGTCGGGACAGCAGATACGCAGTATTTT CSARGFVGTADTQYF
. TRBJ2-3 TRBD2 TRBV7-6 TGTGCCAGCAGCTTGAGTCTAGCGGGGGGGAATACGCAGTATTTT CASSLSLAGGNTQYF
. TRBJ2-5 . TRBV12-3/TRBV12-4 TGTGCCAGCAGCGACCGGGGCGGGCCAGGCCAAGAGACCCAGTACTTC CASSDRGGPGQETQYF
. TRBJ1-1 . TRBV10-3 TGTGCCATCAGTGAGTCGATTGCTGAAGCTTTCTTT CAISESIAEAFF
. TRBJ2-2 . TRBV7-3 TGTGCCAGCAGCGGGACGGATAGCGGCACCGGGGAGCTGTTTTTT CASSGTDSGTGELFF
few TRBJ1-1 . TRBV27 TGTGCCAGCAGCTCAGGGTGGACATCTGTGGCTGAAGCTTTCTTT CASSSGWTSVAEAFF
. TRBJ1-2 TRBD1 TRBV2 TGTGCCAGCAGTCGACAGGGAAACTATGGCTACACCTTC CASSRQGNYGYTF
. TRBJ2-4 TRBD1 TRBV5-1 TGCGCCAGCAGCTTAATTGGAGGGACAGGGGCCAAAAACATTCAGTACTTC CASSLIGGTGAKNIQYF
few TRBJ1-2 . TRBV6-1 TGTGCCAGCAGTGGGGGGTATGGCTACACCTTC CASSGGYGYTF
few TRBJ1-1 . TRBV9 TGTGCCAGCAGCGTAGAGTTGGGGAACACTGAAGCTTTCTTT CASSVELGNTEAFF
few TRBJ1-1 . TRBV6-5 TGTGCCAGCAGTTTTCTCACTGAAGCTTTCTTT CASSFLTEAFF
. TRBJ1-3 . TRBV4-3 TGCGCCAGCAGCCAAGGCTACGCAGGGTTGGCGGTGAACACCATATATTTT CASSQGYAGLAVNTIYF
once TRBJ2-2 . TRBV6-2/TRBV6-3 TGTGCCAGCAGTTACGGATTCTCGGGGAGAAACCCCGGGGAGCTGTTTTTT CASSYGFSGRNPGELFF
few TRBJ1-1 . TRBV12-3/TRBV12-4 TGTGCCAGCAGTTTTGGGGGCGGGACTGAAGCTTTCTTT CASSFGGGTEAFF
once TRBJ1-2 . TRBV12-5 TGTGCTAGTGGTCAGGGGAACTATGGCTACACCTTC CASGQGNYGYTF
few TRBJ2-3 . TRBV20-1 TGCAGTGCTAGCGGACCGAACGGGGCCACAGGGACGCAGTATTTT CSASGPNGATGTQYF
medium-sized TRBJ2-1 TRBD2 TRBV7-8 TGTGCCAGCAGCCCTACGGCCCCTGCGGGAGGGAGGAATGAGCAGTTCTTC CASSPTAPAGGRNEQFF
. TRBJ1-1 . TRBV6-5 TGTGCCAGCAATTATCAGGAAAAGGCTTTCTTT CASNYQEKAFF
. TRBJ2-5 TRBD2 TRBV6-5 TGTGCCAGCAGTTCCACGGGAGGGGGGAAGACCCAGTACTTC CASSSTGGGKTQYF
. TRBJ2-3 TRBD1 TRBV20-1 TGCAGTGCTATCATCCGGGACAGGGGACCTACAGATACGCAGTATTTT CSAIIRDRGPTDTQYF
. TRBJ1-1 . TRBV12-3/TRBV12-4 TGTGCCAGCAGGATCGGACCTACCTCTGAAGCTTTCTTT CASRIGPTSEAFF
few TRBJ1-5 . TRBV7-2 TGTGCCAGCAGCCTCGTCGCCCGGGTCGATCAGCCCCAGCATTTT CASSLVARVDQPQHF